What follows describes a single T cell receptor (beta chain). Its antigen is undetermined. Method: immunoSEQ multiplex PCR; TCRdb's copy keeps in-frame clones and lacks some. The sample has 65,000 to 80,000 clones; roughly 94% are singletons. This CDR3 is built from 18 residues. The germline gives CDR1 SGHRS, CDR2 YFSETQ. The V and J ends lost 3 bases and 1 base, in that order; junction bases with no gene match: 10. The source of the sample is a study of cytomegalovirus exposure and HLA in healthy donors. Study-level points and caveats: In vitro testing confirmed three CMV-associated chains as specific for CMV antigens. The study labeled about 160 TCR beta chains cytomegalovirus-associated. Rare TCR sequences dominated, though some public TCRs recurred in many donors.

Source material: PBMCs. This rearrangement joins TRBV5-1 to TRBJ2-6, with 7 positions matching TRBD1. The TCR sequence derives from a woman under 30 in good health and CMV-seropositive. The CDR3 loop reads CASSYSDRVLSGANVLTF. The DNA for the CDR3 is TGCGCCAGCAGCTATTCCGACAGGGTGTTGTCTGGGGCCAACGTCCTGACTTTC.